This TCR beta chain was sequenced for a study of T cell responses to AZD1222 COVID-19 vaccine (dated by TCRdb to about 2021). In terms of the full investigation: AZD1222 recipients given second doses at about 4 weeks or at about 12 weeks were pooled, since spike-specific TCR depth and breadth were not found to differ between the two schedules. TCR sequencing was performed for roughly 250 trial participants, of whom approximately 200 were given two doses of AZD1222 and some 26 were given two doses of MenACWY control vaccine. Trial participants were enrolled by age into 18-55, 56-69 and 70-plus year subgroups, with around 150, 28 and 57 TCR-sequenced participants respectively.

According to the study, the label for this sample's time point signals: baseline before first vaccination. Vaccinee samples came from UK trials COV001 and COV002, including a single-blind randomized controlled phase 2/3 trial of AZD1222 (ChAdOx1 nCoV-19) in healthy adults. For TCRbeta chain sequencing, PBMC samples from trial participants were taken at day 0 and at day 28 after the second dose. As concerns this clone: The target of this receptor is not known. No much larger clonotype is one base removed from it; base qualities were not supplied.

What the authors observed across the whole study: After two AZD1222 doses, both the breadth and the depth of spike-specific TCRs were significantly higher than at day 0 and than in MenACWY recipients. Conclusions about previously exposed vaccinees are limited, since just six AZD1222 recipients were seropositive for SARS-CoV-2 at baseline. Because no samples from the day 14 peak response were available, repertoires could be characterized only after the peak T cell response. Participants were mostly white British and included more females than males, and it was suggested by the authors that clonal diversity may have been underestimated. Vaccine-associated CD4 TCRs spanned the whole spike protein, with dominant responses in regions 160-218 and 743-854. Reportedly, close to half of the unique spike-specific TCRs recognized epitopes lying outside the regions that are mutated in the B.1.351 and B.1.1.7 variants. The 56-69-year group was small, and its depth increase did not reach significance, likely because of low power.

The CDR3 regions of human TCRbeta chains were subjected to immunosequencing. Under the source paper's analysis protocol: Repertoire TCRs were checked for matches against a reference library of SARS-CoV-2-specific TCRs that had been generated using the MIRA antigen-specificity platform. Breadth was defined as the fraction of unique TCRs that were SARS-CoV-2-associated. Depth was defined as the fraction of total T cells that were SARS-CoV-2-associated. Each spike-specific TCR was assigned to its reactive spike region and to a CD4 or CD8 class using the MIRA data. Log10-transformed breadth and depth values were compared by one-way ANOVA with Sidak's multiple comparisons tests. TCRdb stores this immuneACCESS table with in-frame sequences only. Part of the clones is absent; in the studies checked, under half of the shortfall reflects unresolved V genes, and no reason is known for the rest. The V and J calls and clone size were taken over from that table, and D and trimming were inferred from the DNA. For this sample there are roughly 180,000 clones; 80% to 90% appear just once. About 6.9% of the sample rests with the top ten.

The sequences come from peripheral blood, collected on day 0 of AZD1222 vaccination. The sequence was collected from an adult in good health.

The CDR3 protein is CASSLASRTEAFF. The DNA reads as follows: TGTGCCAGCAGCTTAGCTAGCCGGACTGAAGCTTTCTTT. The V and J segments used are TRBV7-9 and TRBJ1-1; there is no confident call for the D gene. V sheds 0 bases and J sheds 5 bases, leaving 7 bases between their ends. The germline V gene encodes CDR1 SEHNR and CDR2 FQNEAQ (reference sequence). The CDR3 goes from the cysteine to the phenylalanine over 13 residues. Only CDR3 DNA remains: 39 bases, in frame from the first base.